The rows below give T cell receptor beta chains drawn from one sample of a study of OX40 agonist ivuxolimab in advanced cancers. Only in-frame clones appear in the TCRdb table, and some are missing; sequencing was by immunoSEQ multiplex PCR. The sample lists tens of thousands of clones, about four fifths occurring once. The sample here was CD4+ or CD8+ T cells sorted from blood, taken in a trial of the OX40 agonist ivuxolimab. Receptors originate from an adult with an advanced solid tumor such as melanoma, head and neck, liver or kidney cancer. Both conserved end residues are part of each CDR3. D genes are given only for firm matches. Clone size is shown for a subset of rows, as once, few, many or a class of expanded clone.

CDR3 DNA	CDR3 protein	D gene	clone size	CDR3 length	V gene	J gene
TGTGCCAGCAGCTACGACTACTACGAGCAGTACTTC	CASSYDYYEQYF	-	-	12	TRBV7-2	TRBJ2-7
TGTGCCAGCAGCTTAGTTGGTCTGGGCAGGGAGAACACTGAAGCTTTCTTT	CASSLVGLGRENTEAFF	-	-	17	TRBV7-9	TRBJ1-1
TGTGCCAGCAGTTCCCTGCAGGGCCCTCAGCCCCAGCATTTT	CASSSLQGPQPQHF	-	-	14	TRBV2	TRBJ1-5
TGTGCCAGCAGTCCAGGGGGTCTCCAAGAGACCCAGTACTTC	CASSPGGLQETQYF	TRBD1	-	14	TRBV28	TRBJ2-5
TGTGCCAGCGTGCTAGCGCACACAGATACGCAGTATTTT	CASVLAHTDTQYF	-	-	13	TRBV2	TRBJ2-3
TGTGCCGCTGGGACACTGCCGACCGATAGCAATCAGCCCCAGCATTTT	CAAGTLPTDSNQPQHF	-	-	16	TRBV6-6	TRBJ1-5
TGTGCCAGCAGTGAAGGGGGTTTGAACACTGAAGCTTTCTTT	CASSEGGLNTEAFF	-	few	14	TRBV9	TRBJ1-1
TGTGCCAGCAGTGTACCCGACTACGAGCAGTACTTC	CASSVPDYEQYF	-	-	12	TRBV2	TRBJ2-7
TGTGCCAGCAGCCCCACTAGCGGGAGGAATGAGCAGTTCTTC	CASSPTSGRNEQFF	TRBD2	-	14	TRBV11-2	TRBJ2-1
TGCGCCAGCAGCCAAGAACGGCCGGGGGATAGCTACGAGCAGTACTTC	CASSQERPGDSYEQYF	-	few	16	TRBV4-1	TRBJ2-7
TGCGCCAGCGCCTGGGAGAAGAATGAGCAGTTCTTC	CASAWEKNEQFF	-	-	12	TRBV5-1	TRBJ2-1
TGTGCAAGTCGCTCCAAGGGGACTAGCGGGAGTCATTCGGACGAGCAGTACTTC	CASRSKGTSGSHSDEQYF	-	-	18	TRBV12-2	TRBJ2-7
TGTGCCAGCAGCGCCTCACAGGGAACTAATGAAAAACTGTTTTTT	CASSASQGTNEKLFF	-	few	15	TRBV9	TRBJ1-4
TGTGCCAGCAGCGTCGGCGGGGGTGTGAACACCGGGGAGCTGTTTTTT	CASSVGGGVNTGELFF	TRBD2	few	16	TRBV9	TRBJ2-2
TGTGCCAGCGCTCCGGGACACAACACTGAAGCTTTCTTT	CASAPGHNTEAFF	-	-	13	TRBV7-6	TRBJ1-1
TGTGCCACCTCGGGGTATAGCAATCAGCCCCAGCATTTT	CATSGYSNQPQHF	-	-	13	TRBV2	TRBJ1-5
TGTGCCAGCAGCGTAACCACCGGGACAGCGAATCAGCCCCAGCATTTT	CASSVTTGTANQPQHF	TRBD1	-	16	TRBV7-8	TRBJ1-5
TGTGCCAGCAGCTTGTTTTTGGGACAGGGGGCAACTTCCTACGAGCAGTACTTC	CASSLFLGQGATSYEQYF	TRBD1	-	18	TRBV5-8	TRBJ2-7
TGTGCCAGTAGTATGGCAGGGCTCGTTGGGGGAGATACGCAGTATTTT	CASSMAGLVGGDTQYF	-	-	16	TRBV19	TRBJ2-3
TGTGCCAGCATCCCGGCAGGGGGACTCTCTGGAAACACCATATATTTT	CASIPAGGLSGNTIYF	TRBD1	-	16	TRBV6-4	TRBJ1-3
TGTGCCAGCAGTGAAGGGGGAAATCAGCCCCAGCATTTT	CASSEGGNQPQHF	-	few	13	TRBV2	TRBJ1-5
TGTGCCAGCAGCCACCGGTTTAGGGATGAGCAGTTCTTC	CASSHRFRDEQFF	-	-	13	TRBV4-2	TRBJ2-1
TGCGCCAGCCGCCCCCGCGGGGACCAAGAGACCCAGTACTTC	CASRPRGDQETQYF	-	-	14	TRBV5-1	TRBJ2-5
TGCAGCGCGGTACCCACCGGGACACCTTGGAAGACCCAGTACTTC	CSAVPTGTPWKTQYF	-	-	15	TRBV29-1	TRBJ2-5
TGTGCCACGGCGGCGGTGACCAATGAGCAGTTCTTC	CATAAVTNEQFF	-	-	12	TRBV19	TRBJ2-1
TGTGCCAGTAGTATCCCCGGACTAGCGGGCTCCTACAATGAGCAGTTCTTC	CASSIPGLAGSYNEQFF	TRBD2	-	17	TRBV19	TRBJ2-1
TGTGCCAGCAGCTATACCGGGACCAACTACGAGCAGTACTTC	CASSYTGTNYEQYF	-	-	14	TRBV7-8	TRBJ2-7
TGTGCCAGCTCACCAGCGCAGGCCTACGAGCAGTACTTC	CASSPAQAYEQYF	-	-	13	TRBV18	TRBJ2-7
TGTGCCAGCAGCCAAGGGGCGGGGGAGACCTACAATGAGCAGTTCTTC	CASSQGAGETYNEQFF	TRBD2	-	16	TRBV4-2	TRBJ2-1
TGTGCCAGCAGCCCCGGGACAGGGGACAGCTCCTACGAGCAGTACTTC	CASSPGTGDSSYEQYF	TRBD1	-	16	TRBV5-4	TRBJ2-7
TGTGCCAGCAGCTCCCCTCAGGGTACCACAGATACGCAGTATTTT	CASSSPQGTTDTQYF	-	-	15	TRBV7-2	TRBJ2-3
TGTGCCAGCCCTTCGGACACCCTCACGAATACGCAGTATTTT	CASPSDTLTNTQYF	-	-	14	TRBV6-1	TRBJ2-3
TGTGCTAGCAGCTACGGGACAGGGGGCCAAGAGACCCAGTACTTC	CASSYGTGGQETQYF	TRBD1	-	15	TRBV7-7	TRBJ2-5
TGTGCCAGCAGTGACTCGGGCGGCGCCTCTAACTATGGCTACACCTTC	CASSDSGGASNYGYTF	-	-	16	TRBV6-4	TRBJ1-2
TGTGCCAGCGAGCTAGCGGGGGTGACCCAGTACTTC	CASELAGVTQYF	TRBD2	-	12	TRBV6-1	TRBJ2-5
TGTGCCAGCAGCCCCGGGACAGGGAGTAATTCACCCCTCCACTTT	CASSPGTGSNSPLHF	TRBD1	-	15	TRBV7-9	TRBJ1-6
TGTGCCAGCAGTTACTCGGGGTTCCAAGAGACCCAGTACTTC	CASSYSGFQETQYF	-	-	14	TRBV6-5	TRBJ2-5
TGTGCCAGCAAGACAGGGGCGCGGTATGGCTACACCTTC	CASKTGARYGYTF	TRBD1	-	13	TRBV19	TRBJ1-2
TGTGCCAGCAGCGTGGGACTAGACTACGAGCAGTACTTC	CASSVGLDYEQYF	TRBD2	-	13	TRBV9	TRBJ2-7
TGTGCCAGCAGCTCCCGCTCCTACGAGCAGTACTTC	CASSSRSYEQYF	-	-	12	TRBV7-9	TRBJ2-7
TGCGCCAGCAGCCGGGACAGAACCTACGAGCAGTACTTC	CASSRDRTYEQYF	TRBD1	few	13	TRBV4-1	TRBJ2-7
TGTGCCAGCAGCTCGGGACTGGATACGCAGTATTTT	CASSSGLDTQYF	-	-	12	TRBV7-3	TRBJ2-3
TGTGCCAGCAGCTTCACGGGGGCGAATGAGCAGTTCTTC	CASSFTGANEQFF	-	-	13	TRBV7-2	TRBJ2-1
TGCGCCAGCCGGCTGGCAACTAATGAAAAACTGTTTTTT	CASRLATNEKLFF	-	-	13	TRBV5-1	TRBJ1-4
TGTGCCACCAGCAGCATAGGCGGGAGCGGCGAGACCCAGTACTTC	CATSSIGGSGETQYF	TRBD2	-	15	TRBV15	TRBJ2-5
TGTGCCAGCAGCTTAGTTGCCACAGACAGGGGGTCCCTTGGTGAGGAAAAACTGTTTTTT	CASSLVATDRGSLGEEKLFF	TRBD1	-	20	TRBV7-3	TRBJ1-4
TGCGCCAGCAGCTTGAGTCCCCGGGAGGAGATGACATCAGATACGCAGTATTTT	CASSLSPREEMTSDTQYF	TRBD2	-	18	TRBV5-1	TRBJ2-3
TGCGCCAGCACCGCGGCCTCCTACGAGCAGTACTTC	CASTAASYEQYF	-	-	12	TRBV10-2	TRBJ2-7
TGTGCCAGCAGTTCGGGACAGTTGGAGACCCAGTACTTC	CASSSGQLETQYF	TRBD1	-	13	TRBV28	TRBJ2-5
TGTGCCAGCTCACCCGACAGGGATGGCTACACCTTC	CASSPDRDGYTF	TRBD1	-	12	TRBV18	TRBJ1-2
TGTGCCAGCAGCTTAGGACAGGACTACGAGCAGTACTTC	CASSLGQDYEQYF	-	-	13	TRBV7-6	TRBJ2-7
TGCGCCAGCAGTCAATCGGGGGGGGCGCTCTACGAGCAGTACTTC	CASSQSGGALYEQYF	-	-	15	TRBV23-1	TRBJ2-7
TGTGCCAGTAGACCGGACAGGGGATACAATGAGCAGTTCTTC	CASRPDRGYNEQFF	TRBD1	-	14	TRBV19	TRBJ2-1
TGTGCCAGCAGCTTAGTAGACCAGGCGATGGGGACCCAGTACTTC	CASSLVDQAMGTQYF	-	-	15	TRBV7-9	TRBJ2-5
TGTGCCTGGAGTGGACAGGCGCCCAAGAAACTGTTTTTT	CAWSGQAPKKLFF	-	-	13	TRBV30	TRBJ1-4